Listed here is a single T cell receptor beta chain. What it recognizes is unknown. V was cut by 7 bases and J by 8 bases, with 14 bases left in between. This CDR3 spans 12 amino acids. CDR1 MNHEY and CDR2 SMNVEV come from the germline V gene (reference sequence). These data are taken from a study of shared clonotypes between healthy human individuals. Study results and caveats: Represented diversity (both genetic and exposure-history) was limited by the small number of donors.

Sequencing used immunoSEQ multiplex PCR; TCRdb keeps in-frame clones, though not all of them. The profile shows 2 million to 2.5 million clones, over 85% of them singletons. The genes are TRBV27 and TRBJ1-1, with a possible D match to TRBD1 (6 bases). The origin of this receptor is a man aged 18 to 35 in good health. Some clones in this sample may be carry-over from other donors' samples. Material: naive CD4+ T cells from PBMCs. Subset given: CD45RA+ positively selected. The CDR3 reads CASNHPGAEAFF. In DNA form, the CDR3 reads TGTGCCAGCAACCATCCGGGGGCAGAAGCTTTCTTT.